This TCR beta chain was documented in a study of T cells in Graves' hyperthyroidism and ophthalmopathy. Study overall: Before treatment of any kind, peripheral blood was taken at initial diagnosis.

The V end was cut by 7 bases, the J end by 4 bases, with 10 bases between. The CDR3 extends over 12 amino acids. The study left out patients who had uncontrolled infection, other autoimmune disease, pregnancy or lactation. Thyroid ultrasound and orbital computed tomography, with clinical symptoms and serum thyroxine and TRAb, informed diagnoses. Fresh 10 ml peripheral blood yielded PBMCs. Amplification of TCR beta CDR3 regions used RNA as the template. The TCR CDR3 first-round RT-PCR relied on the HTBI primer set. In TCRdb, the multiplex PCR reads were re-called with MiXCR into one record per CDR3 protein. The top ten clones hold over 35% of a sample with 350,000 to 400,000 distinct CDR3 sequences, roughly 20% of them seen once. This clonotype was seen only a few times.

The V gene is TRBV12-3 or TRBV12-4, the J gene TRBJ1-1; D remains ambiguous. What was sequenced was blood. This sequence originates from a man aged 18 to 29 with Graves' ophthalmopathy. CDR3 amino acids: CASNKGFTEAFF. The CDR3 DNA is TGTGCCAGCAACAAAGGGTTCACTGAAGCTTTCTTT.